This T cell receptor beta chain was identified during a study of radiation and T cells in renal cell carcinoma. In the study overall: Nephrectomy followed 15 Gy stereotactic body radiation by 4 weeks.

Per the germline V gene, CDR1 is SNHLY and CDR2 is FYNNEI. The CDR3 runs 17 residues. Overall study results and limits: In blood, top tumor clones expanded by 2 weeks, shrinking by 4. Baseline intratumoral clonotype presence is unknown without pretreatment biopsies.

Time point indicated: blood 2 weeks post-SBRT. Regarding treatment: 15 Gy SBRT to primary tumor, nephrectomy 4 weeks later. After SBRT, blood was collected at 2 and 4 weeks, plus baseline. TCRdb's copy holds only in-frame clones and misses some; the assay was immunoSEQ multiplex PCR. The sample consists of 70,000 to 80,000 clones, about 86% of them appearing once. As to this clone: Its antigen is unknown. One end of the junction varies from germline; a read error may be responsible. This same CDR3 is encoded by further DNA sequences in the sample.

The source of this sequence is a woman aged 45-65 years with renal cell carcinoma. The chain links TRBV2 to TRBJ1-1, with D maybe TRBD1 (6 bases). The material was blood, obtained from a patient whose treatment included radiotherapy and nephrectomy. This chain's CDR3 is CASRKIWGRDRNTEAFF. The CDR3, as DNA: TGCGCCAGCAGAAAAATCTGGGGGCGGGATCGAAACACTGAAGCTTTCTTT.